Here is one TCR beta chain with its context. TCRbeta library construction was performed incorporating unique molecular identifiers. TCRdb reanalysed the PCR reads using MiXCR and keeps one entry per CDR3 protein. The sample lists 200,000 or so distinct CDR3 sequences, roughly 8.1% occurring once. The data derive from a study of T-cell reconstitution after alpha-beta-depleted transplantation in children. Losses at the gene ends were 2 bases for V and 3 bases for J; bases not matched to a gene: 7. CDR3 length: 15 residues. Germline assignment: CDR1 SGHVS and CDR2 FNYEAQ. The chain employs TRBV7-6 and TRBJ2-7; 7 nucleotides align to TRBD2. The receptor was derived from a male patient under 10 years old who had a stem cell transplant for acute myeloid leukemia, so the T cells may come from the graft donor. The sample in question was PBMCs, mostly from graft donor cells, obtained 360 days after TCRalphabeta/CD19-depleted stem cell transplant. CDR3 in amino acids: CASSLSGTKDYEQYF. The CDR3 DNA reads TGTGCCAGCAGCTTAAGCGGGACTAAGGACTACGAGCAGTACTTC.